This T cell receptor (beta chain) was obtained from a study of T cells in Graves' hyperthyroidism and ophthalmopathy. From RNA transcripts, TCR beta CDR3 regions were amplified. First-round RT-PCR targeting the TCR CDR3 was performed with the HTBI primer set. MiXCR, applied by TCRdb to the multiplex PCR reads, yields one record per CDR3 protein. The data hold roughly 580,000 distinct CDR3 sequences, with 35% to 55% observed a single time. Sequencing was done on a sample of peripheral blood or thyroid tissue (not recorded which). The TCR originated in a woman aged 18-30 years with Graves' hyperthyroidism.

CDR3 amino acids: CSATPRAWEQYF. The CDR3 DNA reads TGCAGTGCTACCCCCAGGGCCTGGGAGCAGTACTTC. This chain connects TRBV20-1 to TRBJ2-7, with TRBD1 as a possible D gene (5 bases). V was clipped by 4 bases and J by 7 bases, with 14 bases between them. The CDR3 is made up of 12 amino acids. Germline-derived CDR1 and CDR2 are DFQATT and SNEGSKA (reference sequence).